Listed below are T cell receptor beta chains from one sample, sequenced in a study of cytomegalovirus exposure and HLA in healthy donors. The protocol was immunoSEQ multiplex PCR, while the TCRdb copy is restricted to in-frame clones and leaves out a portion. The table lists around 97,000 clones, roughly a tenth of them singletons. Sequences were obtained from PBMCs. These receptors came from a man over 45 in good health and CMV-seropositive. Each CDR3 is given with its conserved first and last residue. D genes are given only for firm matches.

TRBJ2-7 | TRBD1 | TRBV27 | CASSPDQGQGVPYEQYF
TRBJ2-7 | . | TRBV29-1 | CSIAKGVGGYEQYF
TRBJ2-6 | . | TRBV9 | CASSGGPFLLDSGANVLTF
TRBJ1-2 | TRBD1 | TRBV4-3 | CASSRGTGGDYGYTF
. | TRBD2 | TRBV4-3 | CASSQVWGGVYEQYF
TRBJ1-4 | TRBD1 | TRBV6-5 | CASSYSAGQGDEKLFF
TRBJ1-1 | TRBD1 | TRBV29-1 | CSVPGQGHTEAFF
TRBJ2-5 | . | TRBV2 | CASSSRETQYF
TRBJ2-5 | . | TRBV5-1 | CASYPGDITKGETQYF
TRBJ1-5 | . | TRBV7-2 | CASSLARGSSNQPQHF
TRBJ1-5 | . | TRBV19 | CASSIGTATWDQPQHF
TRBJ2-5 | TRBD1 | TRBV27 | CASSPRTGETQYF
TRBJ1-6 | TRBD1 | TRBV28 | CASSSGGGNNSPLHF
TRBJ2-1 | TRBD2 | TRBV4-2 | CASSQSSGSSYNEQFF
TRBJ1-6 | . | TRBV11-2 | CASSLTVTGIGTYNSPLHF
TRBJ2-1 | . | TRBV10-3 | CAISESTLTGNEQFF
TRBJ1-1 | . | TRBV9 | CASSVREGETEAFF
TRBJ1-1 | . | TRBV7-2 | CASSFSVNTEAFF
TRBJ1-4 | . | TRBV15 | CATSRDINEKLFF
TRBJ2-3 | TRBD2 | TRBV27 | CASTTWGTSGSTKYF
TRBJ2-5 | . | TRBV7-3 | CASSLTAGGETQYF
TRBJ1-3 | . | TRBV5-1 | CASSLEPTPGNTIYF
TRBJ2-1 | . | TRBV9 | CASSVGGGYNEQFF
TRBJ2-3 | TRBD2 | TRBV30 | CAWSVGLAGADTQYF
TRBJ2-3 | TRBD2 | TRBV11-3 | CASSPRSGTSTDTQYF
TRBJ2-2 | . | TRBV7-2 | CASSLGLAQNTGELFF
TRBJ2-7 | TRBD1 | TRBV5-8 | CASSTSGQGHEQYF
TRBJ2-3 | . | TRBV10-3 | CANSGADTDTQYF
TRBJ2-2 | TRBD2 | TRBV19 | CASSIGAGLAGDWAGELFF
TRBJ2-1 | TRBD2 | TRBV29-1 | CSVLPYLAGADDEHFF
TRBJ2-7 | . | TRBV4-1 | CASSGGYSLEQYF
TRBJ2-1 | TRBD2 | TRBV4-1 | CATALAGGYNEQFF
TRBJ1-2 | . | TRBV28 | CASGRGSTWGGYTF
TRBJ2-7 | . | TRBV7-8 | CASSLVVTPSATYEQYF
TRBJ2-7 | TRBD2 | TRBV6-1 | CASGRGSPPHEQYF
TRBJ1-2 | . | TRBV5-1 | CASSGIGDNFGYTF
TRBJ1-6 | . | TRBV7-8 | CASSFGDTSPLHF
TRBJ1-1 | TRBD1 | TRBV5-1 | CASSPDRGTEAFF
TRBJ2-3 | TRBD2 | TRBV10-2 | CASSSSGDTQYF
TRBJ2-4 | . | TRBV27 | CASSFPGGLAKNIQYF
TRBJ2-2 | . | TRBV18 | CASLPATTTGELFF
TRBJ1-5 | TRBD1 | TRBV19 | CASSPGQGAFYQPQHF
TRBJ2-7 | TRBD2 | TRBV5-1 | CASSFLGGSTSEQYF
TRBJ1-5 | . | TRBV11-2 | CASSLRGDQPQHF
TRBJ2-3 | . | TRBV5-1 | CASTNPSTDTQYF
TRBJ2-7 | . | TRBV2 | CASSPGSGLLYEQYF
TRBJ2-2 | TRBD2 | TRBV4-3 | CASSQDGLAGGELFF
TRBJ2-3 | . | TRBV28 | CASSLDNGRSLLGTDTQYF
TRBJ2-7 | TRBD1 | TRBV19 | CASSIDPDRSSYEQYF
TRBJ2-1 | . | TRBV5-1 | CASSQSYNEQFF
TRBJ2-1 | . | TRBV19 | CASRTRRAEQFF
TRBJ2-3 | . | TRBV5-1 | CASSRSSGASVSTDTQYF
TRBJ1-1 | . | TRBV5-1 | CASSSQDTEAFF
TRBJ1-3 | . | TRBV30 | CAWRDSGNTIYF